The 16 T cell receptor beta chains presented below share a single source sample, sequenced in a study of beta chain features in type 1 diabetes. The sequenced template was cDNA made from the entire isolated RNA. Here immunoSEQ multiplex PCR was the method, and the copy in TCRdb shows in-frame clones only, minus some. This sample carries more than 300,000 clones, about 14% of them seen once, and the ten largest clones take around 0.02%. Sequencing used naive CD4+ T cells from blood. These receptors all come from a young woman in good health.

This clone was counted between two and nine times. J is TRBJ2-2 and V is TRBV28; TRBD1 aligns across 10 bases. J was trimmed by 6 bases and V by 4 bases; bases with no gene match: 5. CDR1 is MDHEN and CDR2 is SYDVKM in the germline V gene. This CDR3 contains 15 residues. CDR3 protein: CASSSGTGAAGELFF. CDR3 coding DNA: TGTGCCAGCAGTTCTGGGACAGGGGCCGCCGGGGAGCTGTTTTTT. The full variable domain, in which reference TRBV28 and TRBJ2-2 provide the parts outside the CDR3, is DVKVTQSSRYLVKRTGEKVFLECVQDMDHENMFWYRQDPGLGLRLIYFSYDVKMKEKGDIPEGYSVSREKKERFSLILESASTNQTSMYLCASSSGTGAAGELFFGEGSRLTVL.

This clone occurred a few times. The CDR3 DNA reads as TGTGCCAGCAGCTTCAGGACTAGCGATTACAATGAGCAGTTCTTC. Amino acids: CASSFRTSDYNEQFF. This chain connects TRBV9 to TRBJ2-1; 9 nucleotides agree with TRBD2. Trimming removed 4 bases from V and 4 bases from J; junction bases left unmatched: 6. The germline V gene has CDR1 SGDLS and CDR2 YYNGEE. The CDR3 is 15 amino acids.

This clone was found a few times. The gene calls are TRBV18 and TRBJ2-2, with TRBD1 matching over 7 bases. V was clipped by 6 bases and J by 0 bases; unmatched bases: 7. In germline, CDR1 is KGHSH, CDR2 LQKENI. The CDR3 is made up of 16 amino acids. CDR3 sequence reads: CASSPRGTSNTGELFF. CDR3 nucleotide sequence: TGTGCCAGCTCCCCCAGGGGGACCTCGAACACCGGGGAGCTGTTTTTT.

CDR3 bases: TGTGCCAGCATTGAGGGAACCTACAATGAGCAGTTCTTC. Amino acid sequence: CASIEGTYNEQFF. The chain uses TRBV28 and TRBJ2-1; D possibly corresponds to TRBD2 (5 bases). Germline lookup yields CDR1 MDHEN and CDR2 SYDVKM. This CDR3 comprises 13 residues. With 7 bases removed from V and 2 bases from J, the gap between germline ends came to 9 bases.

This clone was recorded a few times. The V and J genes are TRBV6-4 and TRBJ2-1; 7 positions match TRBD2. Germline V gene sequence: CDR1 MRHNA, CDR2 SNTAGT. CDR3 length: 16 residues. Trimming at V came to 1 base and at J to 0 bases, leaving 3 bases not matched to a gene. The CDR3 region is CASSDFGGSSYNEQFF. DNA of the CDR3: TGTGCCAGCAGTGACTTCGGGGGGAGCTCCTACAATGAGCAGTTCTTC.

CDR3 sequence (DNA): TGTGCCAGCAGCTCAGGACTAGCGGGGCTAACTAGCACAGATACGCAGTATTTT. It yields the protein CASSSGLAGLTSTDTQYF. J is TRBJ2-3 and V is TRBV7-9, with 12 bases lining up with TRBD2. CDR1 is SEHNR and CDR2 is FQNEAQ in the germline V gene (reference sequence). Trimming cost V 4 bases and J 0 bases; bases outside gene matches: 8. CDR3 length equals 18 residues.

This clone was counted between two and nine times. The chain joins TRBV11-2 to TRBJ2-4; 8 bases fit TRBD2. Germline CDR1 reads SGHAT; CDR2 reads FQNNGV. The CDR3 has 15 amino acids. Trimming took 6 bases from V and 6 from J; bases not matched to a gene: 10. This CDR3 is CASRLAGGGGNIQYF. CDR3 nucleotides: TGTGCCAGCAGACTTGCGGGGGGTGGGGGAAACATTCAGTACTTC.

The chain joins TRBV11-3 to TRBJ2-1; 15 bases agree with TRBD2. The V gene's germline CDR1 is SGHNT and CDR2 YENEEA. V gave up 5 bases and J gave up 2 bases; unmatched junction bases: 4. The CDR3 is 17 amino acids. The CDR3 region is CASSPRTSGRAYNEQFF. The CDR3 region has the DNA TGTGCCAGCAGCCCCCGGACTAGCGGGAGGGCCTACAATGAGCAGTTCTTC.

This clone was observed a few times. CDR3: CASMQGSRTDTQYF. In DNA form, the CDR3 reads TGTGCCAGCATGCAGGGTAGCAGAACAGATACGCAGTATTTT. The chain uses TRBV7-3 and TRBJ2-3; perhaps TRBD1 as D (5 bases). V dropped 7 bases and J dropped 3 bases, with 14 bases sitting between them. The germline V gene has CDR1 SGHTA and CDR2 FQGTGA. This CDR3 comprises 14 residues.

In its sample, this clone was seen a few times. The V call is TRBV7-2, the J call TRBJ1-2; TRBD1 aligns across 10 bases. V lost 6 bases to trimming and J lost 7 bases; unmatched junction nucleotides: 8. This CDR3 spans 14 amino acids. The germline V gene has CDR1 SGHTA and CDR2 FQGNSA. CDR3 DNA: TGTGCCAGCAGGCTGAGGGGACAGGGGTTTGGCTACACCTTC. Protein product: CASRLRGQGFGYTF.

This clone was counted a few times. The chain combines TRBV6-6 with TRBJ1-4; no definite D call. Trimming shortened V by 6 bases and J by 5 bases, and 13 bases separated the two germline ends. This CDR3 is 14 amino acids long. In germline, CDR1 is MNHNY, CDR2 SVGAGI (reference sequence). The CDR3 region has the DNA TGTGCCAGCAGACGCGACGGAGGAAATGAAAAACTGTTTTTT. Translating gives CASRRDGGNEKLFF.

The table lists this clone with a few counts. V is TRBV27 and J is TRBJ2-7; 8 bases align to TRBD1. The V segment lost 5 bases and the J segment 4 bases; nucleotides outside the gene matches: 7. This CDR3 has 14 residues. The germline CDR1 and CDR2 sequences are MNHEY and SMNVEV (reference sequence). The DNA for the CDR3 is TGTGCCAGCAGTCCAAGGACAGGGATGTACGAGCAGTACTTC. It encodes CASSPRTGMYEQYF.

V and J are TRBV6-5 and TRBJ2-3; the D gene is possibly TRBD2 (6 bases). The CDR3 contains 16 residues. CDR1 MNHEY and CDR2 SVGAGI come from the germline V gene. V lost 2 bases and J 0 bases, leaving 12 bases between the germline ends. The CDR3 DNA reads TGTGCCAGCAGTTACGGGCCAGCGGGCAGCACAGATACGCAGTATTTT. Translating gives CASSYGPAGSTDTQYF.

The V and J genes are TRBV7-8 and TRBJ2-7, with D maybe TRBD1 (6 bases). Germline CDR1 reads SGHVS; CDR2 reads FQNEAQ. CDR3 size: 14 residues. V was trimmed by 1 base and J by 6 bases, leaving 13 bases between them. CDR3 loop: CASSLDRQGSEQYF. The CDR3 coding sequence is TGTGCCAGCAGCTTAGATCGGCAGGGGAGCGAGCAGTACTTC.

The chain uses TRBV7-2 and TRBJ1-1, with a weak D call TRBD1 (6 bases). Germline-derived CDR1 and CDR2 are SGHTA and FQGNSA. This CDR3 is built from 14 residues. V was cut by 6 bases and J by 6 bases, with 17 bases left in between. Here the CDR3 DNA reads TGTGCCAGCAGGTCCCAGGGGATTGGGTCTGAAGCTTTCTTT. It translates to CASRSQGIGSEAFF.

This chain uses TRBV18 with TRBJ1-2; D remains ambiguous. V was cut by 6 bases and J by 4 bases, with 12 bases left in between. CDR1 is KGHSH, CDR2 LQKENI, per germline. The CDR3 loop spans 13 amino acids. The CDR3 DNA reads as TGTGCCAGCTCCCCTGGGAGTAGCTATGGCTACACCTTC. Protein product: CASSPGSSYGYTF.